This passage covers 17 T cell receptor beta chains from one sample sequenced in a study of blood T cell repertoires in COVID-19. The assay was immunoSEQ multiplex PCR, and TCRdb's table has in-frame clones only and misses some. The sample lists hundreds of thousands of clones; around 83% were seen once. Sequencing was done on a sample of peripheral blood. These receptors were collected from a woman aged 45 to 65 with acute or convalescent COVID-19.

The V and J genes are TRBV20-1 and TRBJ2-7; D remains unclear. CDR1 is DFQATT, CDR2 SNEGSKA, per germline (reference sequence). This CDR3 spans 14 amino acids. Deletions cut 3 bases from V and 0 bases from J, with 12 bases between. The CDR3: CSASSVSSSYEQYF. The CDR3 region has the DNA TGCAGTGCTAGTTCCGTTTCGAGCTCCTACGAGCAGTACTTC.

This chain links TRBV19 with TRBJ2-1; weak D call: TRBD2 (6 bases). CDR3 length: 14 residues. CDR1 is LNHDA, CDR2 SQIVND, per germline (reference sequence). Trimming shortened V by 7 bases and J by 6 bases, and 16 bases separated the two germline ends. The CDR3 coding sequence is TGTGCCAGTAAATTATATTTGGGAGGCAATGAGCAGTTCTTC. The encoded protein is CASKLYLGGNEQFF.

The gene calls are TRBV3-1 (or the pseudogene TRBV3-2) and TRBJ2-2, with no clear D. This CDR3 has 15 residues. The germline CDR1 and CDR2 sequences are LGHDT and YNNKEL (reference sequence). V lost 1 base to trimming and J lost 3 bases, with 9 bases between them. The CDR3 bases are TGTGCCAGCAGCCAAGTTAACACCCACACCGGGGAGCTGTTTTTT. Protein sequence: CASSQVNTHTGELFF.

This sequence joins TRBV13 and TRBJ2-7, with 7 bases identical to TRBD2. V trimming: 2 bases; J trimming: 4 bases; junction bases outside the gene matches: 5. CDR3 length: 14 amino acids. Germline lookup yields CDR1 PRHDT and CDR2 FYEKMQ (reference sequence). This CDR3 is CASSLITSAYEQYF. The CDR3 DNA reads TGTGCCAGCAGCTTAATCACTAGCGCATACGAGCAGTACTTC.

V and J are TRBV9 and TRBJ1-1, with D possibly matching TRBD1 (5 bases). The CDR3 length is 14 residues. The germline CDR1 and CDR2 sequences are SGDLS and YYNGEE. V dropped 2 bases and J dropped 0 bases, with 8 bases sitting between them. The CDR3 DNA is TGTGCCAGCAGCGTTGGACAAATGAACACTGAAGCTTTCTTT. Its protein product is CASSVGQMNTEAFF.

The CDR3 nucleotides are TGTGCCAGCAGCGTGTTCACAGCAGAAGCTTTCTTT. It is translated as CASSVFTAEAFF. The chain has TRBV9 and TRBJ1-1, with D unclear. The CDR3 totals 12 residues. The germline V and J ends were trimmed by 2 bases and 8 bases, with 10 bases remaining between them. Germline V CDR1 and CDR2: SGDLS, YYNGEE.

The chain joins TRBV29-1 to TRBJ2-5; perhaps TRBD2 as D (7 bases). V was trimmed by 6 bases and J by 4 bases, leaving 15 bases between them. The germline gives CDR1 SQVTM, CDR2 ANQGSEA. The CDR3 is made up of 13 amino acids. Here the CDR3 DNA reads TGCAGCGTGGGGTCCGGGGGGCTAGAGACCCAGTACTTC. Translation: CSVGSGGLETQYF.

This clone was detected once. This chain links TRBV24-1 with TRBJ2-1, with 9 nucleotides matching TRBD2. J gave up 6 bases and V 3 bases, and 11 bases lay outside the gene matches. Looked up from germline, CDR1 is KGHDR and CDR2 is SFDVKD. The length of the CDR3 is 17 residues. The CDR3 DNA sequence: TGTGCCACCAGTGATCCCCTGCGGGAGGGCCTTCCCAATGAGCAGTTCTTC. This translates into CATSDPLREGLPNEQFF.

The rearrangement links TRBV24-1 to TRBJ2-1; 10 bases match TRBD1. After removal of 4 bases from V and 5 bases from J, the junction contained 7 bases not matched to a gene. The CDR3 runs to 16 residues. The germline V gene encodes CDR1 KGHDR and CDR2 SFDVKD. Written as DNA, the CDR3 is TGTGCCACCAGTGAAATCGGGACAGGGGTTCACAATGAGCAGTTCTTC. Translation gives CATSEIGTGVHNEQFF.

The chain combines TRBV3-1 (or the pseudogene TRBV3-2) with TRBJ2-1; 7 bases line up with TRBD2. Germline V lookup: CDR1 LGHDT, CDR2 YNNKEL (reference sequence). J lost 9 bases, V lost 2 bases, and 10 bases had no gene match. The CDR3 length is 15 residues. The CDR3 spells CASSQMKLASGEQFF. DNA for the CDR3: TGTGCCAGCAGCCAAATGAAACTAGCGAGTGGTGAGCAGTTCTTC.

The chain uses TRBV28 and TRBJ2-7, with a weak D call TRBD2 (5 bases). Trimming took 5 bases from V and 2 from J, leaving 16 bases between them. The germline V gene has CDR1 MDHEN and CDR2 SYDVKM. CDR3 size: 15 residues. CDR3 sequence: CASSPRGLGPYEQYF. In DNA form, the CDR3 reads TGTGCCAGCAGTCCCCGGGGTCTAGGGCCCTACGAGCAGTACTTC.

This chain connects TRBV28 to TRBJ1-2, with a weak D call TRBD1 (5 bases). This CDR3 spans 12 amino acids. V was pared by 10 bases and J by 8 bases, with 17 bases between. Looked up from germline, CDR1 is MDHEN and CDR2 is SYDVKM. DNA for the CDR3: TGTGCCATTTCGGGGAGGGGTCGGGGCTACACCTTC. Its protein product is CAISGRGRGYTF.

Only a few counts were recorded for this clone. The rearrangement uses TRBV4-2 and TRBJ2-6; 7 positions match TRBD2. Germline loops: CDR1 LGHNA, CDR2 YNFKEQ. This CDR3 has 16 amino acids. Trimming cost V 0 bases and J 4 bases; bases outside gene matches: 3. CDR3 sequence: CASSQEGGSGANVLTF. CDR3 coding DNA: TGTGCCAGCAGCCAAGAGGGGGGGTCAGGGGCCAACGTCCTGACTTTC.

CDR3 protein: CASSEPGRENYGYTF. The CDR3 DNA follows: TGTGCCAGCAGCGAGCCCGGCAGGGAAAACTATGGCTACACCTTC. The gene calls are TRBV28 and TRBJ1-2, with TRBD1 as a possible D gene (5 bases). Deletions cut 6 bases from V and 2 bases from J, with 16 bases between. Germline-derived CDR1 and CDR2 are MDHEN and SYDVKM. The CDR3 runs to 15 residues.

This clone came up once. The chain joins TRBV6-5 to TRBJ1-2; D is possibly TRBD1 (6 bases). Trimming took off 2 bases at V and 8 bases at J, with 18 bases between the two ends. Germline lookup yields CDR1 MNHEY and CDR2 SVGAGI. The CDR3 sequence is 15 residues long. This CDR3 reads CASSYPTGLGEGYTF. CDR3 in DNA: TGTGCCAGCAGTTACCCAACAGGGTTGGGAGAGGGCTACACCTTC.

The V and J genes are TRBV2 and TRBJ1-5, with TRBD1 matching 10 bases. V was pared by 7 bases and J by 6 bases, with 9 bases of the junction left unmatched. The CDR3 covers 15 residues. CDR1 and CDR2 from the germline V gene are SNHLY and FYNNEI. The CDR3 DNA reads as TGTGCCAGCAAACCGACAGGGGGCGTAGGTCAGCCCCAGCATTTT. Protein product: CASKPTGGVGQPQHF. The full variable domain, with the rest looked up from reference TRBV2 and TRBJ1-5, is EPEVTQTPSHQVTQMGQEVILRCVPISNHLYFYWYRQILGQKVEFLVSFYNNEISEKSEIFDDQFSVERPDGSNFTLKIRSTKLEDSAMYFCASKPTGGVGQPQHFGDGTRLSIL.

Written as DNA, the CDR3 is TGTGCCAGCAGTAGGGACAGTTACAATGAGCAGTTCTTC. This gives the protein CASSRDSYNEQFF. V and J are TRBV6-5 and TRBJ2-1; 7 nucleotides align to TRBD1. In germline, CDR1 is MNHEY, CDR2 SVGAGI. V was pared by 5 bases and J by 4 bases, with 2 bases of the junction left unmatched. The CDR3 consists of 13 residues.